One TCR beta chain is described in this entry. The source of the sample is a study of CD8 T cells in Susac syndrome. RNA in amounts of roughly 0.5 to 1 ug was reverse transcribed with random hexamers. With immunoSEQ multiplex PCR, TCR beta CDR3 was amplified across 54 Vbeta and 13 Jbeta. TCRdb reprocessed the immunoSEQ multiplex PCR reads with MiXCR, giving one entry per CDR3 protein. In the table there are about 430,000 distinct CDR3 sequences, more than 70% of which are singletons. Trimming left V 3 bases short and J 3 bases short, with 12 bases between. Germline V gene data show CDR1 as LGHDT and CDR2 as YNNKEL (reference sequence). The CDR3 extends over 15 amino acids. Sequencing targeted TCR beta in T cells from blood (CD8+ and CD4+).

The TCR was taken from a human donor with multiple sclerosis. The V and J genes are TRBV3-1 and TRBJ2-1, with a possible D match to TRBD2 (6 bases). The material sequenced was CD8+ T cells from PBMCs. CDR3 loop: CASSHPEGLYNEQFF. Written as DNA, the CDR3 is TGTGCCAGCAGCCACCCGGAGGGCCTCTACAATGAGCAGTTCTTC.